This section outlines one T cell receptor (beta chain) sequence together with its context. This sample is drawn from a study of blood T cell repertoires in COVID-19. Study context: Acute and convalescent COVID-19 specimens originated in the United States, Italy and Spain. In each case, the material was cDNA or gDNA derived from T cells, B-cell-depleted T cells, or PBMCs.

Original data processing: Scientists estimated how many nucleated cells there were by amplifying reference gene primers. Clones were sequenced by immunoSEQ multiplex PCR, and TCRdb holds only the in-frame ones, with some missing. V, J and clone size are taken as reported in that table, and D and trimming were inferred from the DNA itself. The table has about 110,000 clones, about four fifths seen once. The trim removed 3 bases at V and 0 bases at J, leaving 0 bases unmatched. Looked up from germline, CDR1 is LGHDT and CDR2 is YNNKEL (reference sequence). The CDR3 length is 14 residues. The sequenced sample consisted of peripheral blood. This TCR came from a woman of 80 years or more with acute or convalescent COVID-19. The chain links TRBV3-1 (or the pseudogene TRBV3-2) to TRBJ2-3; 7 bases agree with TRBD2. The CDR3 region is CASSQRGSTDTQYF. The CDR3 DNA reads TGTGCCAGCAGCCAGCGGGGGAGCACAGATACGCAGTATTTT.